These 5 T cell receptor beta chains originate from one sample sequenced in a study of blood T cell repertoires in COVID-19. Repertoires were generated with immunoSEQ multiplex PCR, while TCRdb's copy carries only in-frame clones and drops some. Here the sample spans approximately 180,000 clones, around 85% being singletons. Sequenced sample: PBMCs or T cells enriched from blood (not recorded which). The receptors derive from a man aged 35 to 55 who had recovered from COVID-19.

V and J are TRBV24-1 and TRBJ2-5; TRBD2 might be the D (7 bases). The CDR3 has 15 amino acids. V lost 4 bases to trimming and J lost 5 bases, with 16 bases between them. CDR1 and CDR2 from the germline V gene are KGHDR and SFDVKD. The CDR3: CATSDNRGAGETQYF. For the CDR3, the DNA is TGTGCCACCAGTGACAACCGGGGGGCGGGCGAGACCCAGTACTTC.

About this clone: It may be a read error: a sequence one base away is much more abundant. This same CDR3 is encoded by further DNA sequences in the sample. V gene TRBV19 combines with J gene TRBJ2-5; D not certain. The length of the CDR3 is 15 residues. CDR1 LNHDA and CDR2 SQIVND come from the germline V gene (reference sequence). V shed 7 bases and J shed 4 bases, with 19 bases lying between them. CDR3 sequence reads: CASTVAGEARETQYF. The CDR3 coding sequence is TGTGCCAGTACAGTGGCTGGAGAGGCACGAGAGACCCAGTACTTC.

The chain recombines TRBV5-1 with TRBJ1-3; perhaps TRBD1 as D (5 bases). This CDR3 spans 19 amino acids. From germline, CDR1 is SGHRS and CDR2 YFSETQ. Between the trimmed V and J ends, which lost 4 bases and 2 bases, there was a span of 25 bases. CDR3 sequence (DNA): TGCGCCAGCAGCCCTAGGTCCCACGTCGGGGGATTGACTGGAAACACCATATATTTT. Its translation is CASSPRSHVGGLTGNTIYF.

The genes are TRBV15 and TRBJ2-1; 10 bases agree with TRBD2. This CDR3 has 16 amino acids. After removal of 2 bases from V and 8 bases from J, the junction contained 9 bases not matched to a gene. Looked up from germline, CDR1 is LNHNV and CDR2 is YYDKDF (reference sequence). DNA for the CDR3: TGTGCCACCAGCAGACCCTTCCCTAGCGGGAGTTATGAGCAGTTCTTC. Encoded protein: CATSRPFPSGSYEQFF.

This rearrangement joins TRBV7-9 to TRBJ1-4, with 10 bases matching TRBD1. CDR1 and CDR2 (germline): SEHNR, FQNEAQ (reference sequence). The CDR3 has 15 residues. V dropped 5 bases and J dropped 7; count of bases not matched to a gene: 7. Written as DNA, the CDR3 is TGTGCCAGCAGCCGACCGGGACAGGGGAGTGAAAAACTGTTTTTT. Protein sequence: CASSRPGQGSEKLFF. The full variable domain, rest sourced from reference TRBV7-9 and TRBJ1-4, is DTGVSQNPRHKITKRGQNVTFRCDPISEHNRLYWYRQTLGQGPEFLTYFQNEAQLEKSRLLSDRFSAERPKGSFSTLEIQRTEQGDSAMYLCASSRPGQGSEKLFFGSGTQLSVL.